These T cell receptor beta chains were read from a single sample in a study of blood T cells in healthy people across ages. TCRdb itself ran the 5' RACE reads through MiXCR, one entry per CDR3 protein. The table has approximately 1.5 million distinct CDR3 sequences, roughly 32% seen once. The sequenced sample was blood. These receptors were taken from a woman aged 25 to 45 in good health. CDR3s include the opening cysteine and the closing phenylalanine or tryptophan. D genes are given only for firm matches. Size tells how often a clone was seen (once, few, many) or the class of an expanded clone, and some rows leave it out.

v_call	clone_size	d_call	j_call	cdr3_aa	cdr3_nt
TRBV20-1	.	.	TRBJ2-2	CSALQGFEGELFF	TGCAGTGCCCTCCAGGGGTTTGAGGGGGAGCTGTTTTTT
TRBV4-1	few	.	TRBJ1-5	CASSMGGNQPQHF	TGCGCCAGCAGTATGGGGGGTAATCAGCCCCAGCATTTT
TRBV12-3/TRBV12-4	.	.	TRBJ2-1	CASSFVQRYNEQFF	TGTGCCAGCAGTTTCGTTCAGCGGTACAATGAGCAGTTCTTC
TRBV6-2/TRBV6-3	.	.	TRBJ1-1	CASSYSTVIRAGTEAFF	TGTGCCAGCAGTTACTCGACTGTTATCAGAGCAGGGACTGAAGCTTTCTTT
TRBV4-1	.	TRBD2	TRBJ2-6	CASSHGRSGANVLTF	TGCGCCAGCAGCCACGGGAGGTCTGGGGCCAACGTCCTGACTTTC
TRBV2	.	TRBD1	TRBJ2-5	CASRLPGGLETQYF	TGTGCCAGCAGGCTCCCAGGGGGTTTGGAGACCCAGTACTTC
TRBV28	many	TRBD1	TRBJ1-1	CASSSIGQGGTEAFF	TGTGCCAGCAGTTCTATCGGACAGGGGGGTACTGAAGCTTTCTTT
TRBV3-1	.	.	TRBJ2-1	CASSLTMGPLNEQFF	TGTGCCAGCAGCCTGACAATGGGACCCCTCAATGAGCAGTTCTTC
TRBV5-1	.	.	TRBJ2-2	CASSLVRGMVTGELFF	TGCGCCAGCAGCCTCGTGAGGGGGATGGTTACCGGGGAGCTGTTTTTT
TRBV6-6	.	TRBD1	TRBJ2-7	CASRGIGTGEQSYEQYF	TGTGCCAGCAGGGGCATAGGGACAGGGGAGCAGTCCTACGAGCAGTACTTC
TRBV7-9	.	.	TRBJ2-7	CASSFAQGYEQYF	TGTGCCAGCAGCTTCGCTCAGGGCTACGAGCAGTACTTC
TRBV9	few	TRBD2	TRBJ2-5	CASSAAGAKETQYF	TGTGCCAGCAGCGCGGCGGGAGCGAAAGAGACCCAGTACTTC
TRBV4-1	.	TRBD1	TRBJ2-7	CASSQSGDSYEQYF	TGTGCCAGCAGCCAATCTGGGGACAGCTACGAGCAGTACTTC
TRBV5-1	.	.	TRBJ1-1	CASSLGESGKAFF	TGCGCCAGCAGCTTGGGAGAATCGGGGAAAGCTTTCTTT
TRBV20-1	.	TRBD2	TRBJ2-5	CSATTSGFQETQYF	TGCAGTGCGACGACTAGCGGATTCCAAGAGACCCAGTACTTC
TRBV5-6	.	TRBD2	TRBJ2-5	CASSFMTSGGGETQYF	TGTGCCAGCAGCTTTATGACTAGCGGGGGGGGAGAGACCCAGTACTTC
TRBV28	few	TRBD2	TRBJ2-1	CASSPASSGNNNEQFF	TGTGCCAGCAGTCCTGCTTCTAGCGGGAATAACAATGAGCAGTTCTTC
TRBV20-1	.	.	TRBJ2-5	CSARKPGLTAETQYF	TGCAGTGCTAGAAAACCGGGACTGACGGCCGAGACCCAGTACTTC
TRBV7-9	.	.	TRBJ2-7	CASSLANRVDEQYF	TGTGCCAGCAGCTTAGCGAACAGGGTCGACGAGCAGTACTTC
TRBV4-1	few	.	TRBJ2-1	CASSRTAPTYNEQFF	TGCGCCAGCAGCCGGACGGCCCCAACCTACAATGAGCAGTTCTTC
TRBV20-1	.	.	TRBJ2-1	CSARRGSFSNEQFF	TGCAGTGCTAGACGGGGCAGTTTTAGCAATGAGCAGTTCTTC
TRBV20-1	.	.	TRBJ2-3	CSAREGPGADTQYF	TGCAGTGCTAGAGAAGGCCCTGGGGCAGATACGCAGTATTTT
TRBV27	.	TRBD1	TRBJ2-2	CASSSQSGQGRSGELFF	TGTGCCAGCAGTTCCCAATCGGGACAGGGACGATCGGGGGAGCTGTTTTTT
TRBV6-5	.	TRBD1	TRBJ2-5	CASRDRGLETQYF	TGTGCCAGCAGGGACAGGGGTCTGGAGACCCAGTACTTC
TRBV4-1	.	TRBD1	TRBJ2-7	CASSGPGQGTPVEEQYF	TGCGCCAGCAGCGGTCCGGGACAGGGAACCCCTGTGGAAGAGCAGTACTTC
TRBV10-3	.	TRBD2	TRBJ2-3	CAISDGLAGGRTDTQYF	TGTGCCATCAGCGACGGACTAGCGGGGGGAAGGACAGATACGCAGTATTTT
TRBV3-1	few	TRBD1	TRBJ2-7	CASSQVPGGWNEQYF	TGTGCCAGCAGCCAAGTACCAGGGGGCTGGAACGAGCAGTACTTC